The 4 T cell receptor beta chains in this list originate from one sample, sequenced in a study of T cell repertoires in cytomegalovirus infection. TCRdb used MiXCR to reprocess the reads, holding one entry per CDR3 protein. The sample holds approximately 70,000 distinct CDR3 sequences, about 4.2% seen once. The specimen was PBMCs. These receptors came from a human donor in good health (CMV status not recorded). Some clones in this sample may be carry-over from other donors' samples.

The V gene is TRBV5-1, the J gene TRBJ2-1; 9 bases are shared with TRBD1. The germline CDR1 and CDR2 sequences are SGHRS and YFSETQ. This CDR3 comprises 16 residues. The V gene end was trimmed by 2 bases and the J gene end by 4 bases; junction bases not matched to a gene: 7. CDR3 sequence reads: CASSLRTGVRYNEQFF. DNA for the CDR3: TGCGCCAGCAGCTTACGGACAGGGGTTAGGTACAATGAGCAGTTCTTC.

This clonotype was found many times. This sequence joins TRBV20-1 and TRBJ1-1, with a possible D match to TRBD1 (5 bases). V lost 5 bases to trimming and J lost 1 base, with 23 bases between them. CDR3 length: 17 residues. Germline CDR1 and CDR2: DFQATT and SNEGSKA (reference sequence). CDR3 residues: CSASLDRLGGGNTEAFF. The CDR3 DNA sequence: TGCAGTGCTTCATTAGACAGACTGGGGGGGGGGAACACTGAAGCTTTCTTT.

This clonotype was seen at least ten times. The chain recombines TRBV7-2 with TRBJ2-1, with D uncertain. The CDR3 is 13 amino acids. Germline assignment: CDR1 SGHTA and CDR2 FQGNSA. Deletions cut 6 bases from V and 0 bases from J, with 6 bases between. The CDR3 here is CASSKGSYNEQFF. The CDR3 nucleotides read TGTGCCAGCAGTAAGGGCTCCTACAATGAGCAGTTCTTC.

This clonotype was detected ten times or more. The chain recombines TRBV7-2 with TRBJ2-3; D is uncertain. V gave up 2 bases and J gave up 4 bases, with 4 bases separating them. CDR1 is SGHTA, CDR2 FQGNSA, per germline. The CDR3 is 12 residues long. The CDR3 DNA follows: TGTGCCAGCAGCTTACTAGCAGATACGCAGTATTTT. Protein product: CASSLLADTQYF. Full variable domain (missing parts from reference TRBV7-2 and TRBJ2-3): GAGVSQSPSNKVTEKGKDVELRCDPISGHTALYWYRQSLGQGLEFLIYFQGNSAPDKSGLPSDRFSAERTGGSVSTLTIQRTQQEDSAVYLCASSLLADTQYFGPGTRLTVL.